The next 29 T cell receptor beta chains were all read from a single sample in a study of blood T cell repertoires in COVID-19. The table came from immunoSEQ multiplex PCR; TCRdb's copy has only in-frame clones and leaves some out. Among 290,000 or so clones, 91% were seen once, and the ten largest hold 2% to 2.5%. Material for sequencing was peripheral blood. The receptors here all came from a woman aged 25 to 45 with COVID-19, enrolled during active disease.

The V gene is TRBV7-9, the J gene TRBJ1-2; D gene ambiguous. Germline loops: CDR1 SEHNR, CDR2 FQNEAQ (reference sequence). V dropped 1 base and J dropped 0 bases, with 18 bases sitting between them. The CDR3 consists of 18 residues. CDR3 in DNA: TGTGCCAGCAGCTTAGATCCGTACAGAAGGTGGACTAACTATGGCTACACCTTC. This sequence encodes CASSLDPYRRWTNYGYTF.

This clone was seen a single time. DNA of the CDR3: TGCGCCAGCAGCGCTAGCGGGAGTTGGAATGAGCAGTTCTTC. Translating it yields CASSASGSWNEQFF. The rearrangement uses TRBV5-1 and TRBJ2-1; 10 nucleotides align to TRBD2. V trimming: 4 bases; J trimming: 7 bases; junction bases outside the gene matches: 5. CDR3 length equals 14 residues. CDR1 and CDR2 from the germline V gene are SGHRS and YFSETQ.

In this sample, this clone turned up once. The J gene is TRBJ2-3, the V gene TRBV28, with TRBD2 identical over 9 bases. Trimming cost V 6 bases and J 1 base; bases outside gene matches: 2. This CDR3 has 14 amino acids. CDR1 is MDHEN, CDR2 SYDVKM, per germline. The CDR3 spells CASRWTSGTDTQYF. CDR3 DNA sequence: TGTGCCAGCAGGTGGACTAGCGGCACAGATACGCAGTATTTT.

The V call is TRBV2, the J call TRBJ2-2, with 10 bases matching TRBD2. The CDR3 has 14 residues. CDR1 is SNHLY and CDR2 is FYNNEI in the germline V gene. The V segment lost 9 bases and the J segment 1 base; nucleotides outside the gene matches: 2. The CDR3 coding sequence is TGTGCCAGTGCTAGCGGGAGGAACACCGGGGAGCTGTTTTTT. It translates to CASASGRNTGELFF. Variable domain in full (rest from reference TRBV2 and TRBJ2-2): EPEVTQTPSHQVTQMGQEVILRCVPISNHLYFYWYRQILGQKVEFLVSFYNNEISEKSEIFDDQFSVERPDGSNFTLKIRSTKLEDSAMYFCASASGRNTGELFFGEGSRLTVL.

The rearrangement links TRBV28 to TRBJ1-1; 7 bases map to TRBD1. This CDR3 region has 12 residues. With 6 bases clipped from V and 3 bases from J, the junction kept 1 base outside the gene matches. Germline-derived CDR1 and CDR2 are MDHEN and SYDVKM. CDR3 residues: CASRQGDTEAFF. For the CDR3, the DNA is TGTGCCAGCAGGCAGGGGGACACTGAAGCTTTCTTT.

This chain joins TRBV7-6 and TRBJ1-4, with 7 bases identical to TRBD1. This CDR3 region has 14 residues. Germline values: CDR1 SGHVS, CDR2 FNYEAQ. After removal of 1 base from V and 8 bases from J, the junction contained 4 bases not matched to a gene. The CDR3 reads CASSLGSGGEKLFF. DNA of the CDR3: TGTGCCAGCAGCTTAGGGTCAGGGGGAGAAAAACTGTTTTTT.

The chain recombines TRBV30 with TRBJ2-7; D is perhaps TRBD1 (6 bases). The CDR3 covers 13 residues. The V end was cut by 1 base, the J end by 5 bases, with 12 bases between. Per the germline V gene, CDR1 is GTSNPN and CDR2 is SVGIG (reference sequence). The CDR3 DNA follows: TGTGCCTGGAGTGGTCAGGGGCGGAACGAGCAGTACTTC. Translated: CAWSGQGRNEQYF.

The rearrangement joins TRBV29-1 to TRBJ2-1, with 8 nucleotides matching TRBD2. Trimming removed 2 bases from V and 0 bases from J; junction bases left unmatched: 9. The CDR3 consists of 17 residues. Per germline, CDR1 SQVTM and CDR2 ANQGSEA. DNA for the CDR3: TGCAGCGTTGAATTAGGTGCTAGCGGGTCCTCCTACAATGAGCAGTTCTTC. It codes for CSVELGASGSSYNEQFF.

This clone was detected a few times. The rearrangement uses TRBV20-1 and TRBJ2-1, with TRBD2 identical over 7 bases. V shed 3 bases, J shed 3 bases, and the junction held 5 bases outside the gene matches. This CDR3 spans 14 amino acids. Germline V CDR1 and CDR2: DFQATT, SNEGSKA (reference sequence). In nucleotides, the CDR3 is TGCAGTGCTAGTGGACTAGACGGCTACAATGAGCAGTTCTTC. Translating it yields CSASGLDGYNEQFF.

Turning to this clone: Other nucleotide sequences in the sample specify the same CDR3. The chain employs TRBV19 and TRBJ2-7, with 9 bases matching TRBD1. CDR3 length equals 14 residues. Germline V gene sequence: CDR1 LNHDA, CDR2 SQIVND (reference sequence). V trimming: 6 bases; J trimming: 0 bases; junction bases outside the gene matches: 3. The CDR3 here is CASSRDRASYEQYF. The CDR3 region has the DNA TGTGCCAGTAGCCGGGACAGGGCCTCCTACGAGCAGTACTTC.

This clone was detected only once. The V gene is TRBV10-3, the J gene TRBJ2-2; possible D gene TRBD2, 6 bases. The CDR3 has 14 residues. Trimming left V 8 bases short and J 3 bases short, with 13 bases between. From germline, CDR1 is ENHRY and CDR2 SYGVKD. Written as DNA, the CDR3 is TGTGCCATCGGGGGGACTTTAGACACCGGGGAGCTGTTTTTT. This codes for CAIGGTLDTGELFF.

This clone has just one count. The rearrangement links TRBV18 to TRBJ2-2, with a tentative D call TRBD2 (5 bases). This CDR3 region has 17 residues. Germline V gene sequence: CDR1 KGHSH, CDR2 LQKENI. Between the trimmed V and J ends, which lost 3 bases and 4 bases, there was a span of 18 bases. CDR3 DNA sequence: TGTGCCAGCTCACCCCGAGGGTCCCCCCGGGGCACCGGGGAGCTGTTTTTT. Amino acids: CASSPRGSPRGTGELFF.

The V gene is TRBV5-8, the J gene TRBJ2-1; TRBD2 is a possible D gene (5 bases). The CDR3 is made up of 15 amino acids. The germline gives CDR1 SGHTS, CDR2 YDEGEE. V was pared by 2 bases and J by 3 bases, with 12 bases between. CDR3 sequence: CASSFDYAGYNEQFF. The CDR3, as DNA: TGTGCCAGCAGCTTTGACTACGCAGGCTACAATGAGCAGTTCTTC.

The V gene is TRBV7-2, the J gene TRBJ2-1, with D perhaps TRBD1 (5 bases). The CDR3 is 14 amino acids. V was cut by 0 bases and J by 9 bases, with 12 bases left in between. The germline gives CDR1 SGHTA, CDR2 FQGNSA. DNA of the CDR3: TGTGCCAGCAGCTTAGCGTCAGGGCAGAGTGAGCAGTTCTTC. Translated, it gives CASSLASGQSEQFF.

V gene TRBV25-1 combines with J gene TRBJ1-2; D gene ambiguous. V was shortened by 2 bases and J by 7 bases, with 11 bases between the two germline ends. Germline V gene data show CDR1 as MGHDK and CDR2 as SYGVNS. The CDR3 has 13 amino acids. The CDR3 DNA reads TGTGCCAGCAGTGAACCAGGAATCGTTGGCTACACCTTC. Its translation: CASSEPGIVGYTF.

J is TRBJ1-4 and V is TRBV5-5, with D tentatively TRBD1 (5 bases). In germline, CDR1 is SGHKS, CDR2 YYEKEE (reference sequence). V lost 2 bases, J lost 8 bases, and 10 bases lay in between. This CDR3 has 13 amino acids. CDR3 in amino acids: CASSLNRREKLFF. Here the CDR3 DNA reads TGTGCCAGCAGCTTAAACAGGCGGGAAAAACTGTTTTTT. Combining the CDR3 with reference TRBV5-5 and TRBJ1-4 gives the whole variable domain DAGVTQSPTHLIKTRGQQVTLRCSPISGHKSVSWYQQVLGQGPQFIFQYYEKEERGRGNFPDRFSARQFPNYSSELNVNALLLGDSALYLCASSLNRREKLFFGSGTQLSVL.

The CDR3 here is CASSSTSGYNEQFF. The CDR3 coding sequence is TGTGCCAGCAGCTCCACTAGCGGTTACAATGAGCAGTTCTTC. V and J are TRBV7-3 and TRBJ2-1; 8 positions match TRBD2. The CDR3 covers 14 residues. Germline V gives CDR1 SGHTA, CDR2 FQGTGA. The V and J ends lost 4 bases and 4 bases, in that order; junction bases with no gene match: 3.

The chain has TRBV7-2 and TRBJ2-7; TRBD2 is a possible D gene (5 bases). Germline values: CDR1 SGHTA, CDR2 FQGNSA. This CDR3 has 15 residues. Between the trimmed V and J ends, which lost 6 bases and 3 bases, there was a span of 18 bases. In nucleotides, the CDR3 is TGTGCCAGCAGAATCGGGGTCGGGTTGTTCTACGAGCAGTACTTC. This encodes CASRIGVGLFYEQYF.

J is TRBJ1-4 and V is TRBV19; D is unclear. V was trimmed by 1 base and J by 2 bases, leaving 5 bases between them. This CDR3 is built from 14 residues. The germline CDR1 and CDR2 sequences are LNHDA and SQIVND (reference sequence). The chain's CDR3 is CASSIGSTNEKLFF. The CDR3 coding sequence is TGTGCCAGTAGTATAGGTTCGACTAATGAAAAACTGTTTTTT.

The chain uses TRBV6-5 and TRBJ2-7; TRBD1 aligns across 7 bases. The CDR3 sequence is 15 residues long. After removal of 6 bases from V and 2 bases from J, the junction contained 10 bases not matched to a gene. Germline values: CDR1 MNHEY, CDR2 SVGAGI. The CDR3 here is CASRVLQGTPYEQYF. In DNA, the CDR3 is TGTGCCAGCAGAGTCCTACAGGGGACACCCTACGAGCAGTACTTC.

Here the CDR3 reads CASSLQGGTEAFF. In DNA, the CDR3 is TGTGCCAGCAGTTTACAGGGGGGCACTGAAGCTTTCTTT. J is TRBJ1-1 and V is TRBV12-3 or TRBV12-4; 7 positions match TRBD1. J lost 4 bases, V lost 2 bases, and 1 base had no gene match. The CDR3 length is 13 residues.

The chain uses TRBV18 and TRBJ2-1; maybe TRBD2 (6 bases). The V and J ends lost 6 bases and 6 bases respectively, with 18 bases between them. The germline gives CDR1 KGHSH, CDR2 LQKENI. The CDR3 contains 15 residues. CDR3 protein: CASSLSGSGINEQFF. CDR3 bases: TGTGCCAGCTCCCTTTCGGGTAGCGGTATCAATGAGCAGTTCTTC.

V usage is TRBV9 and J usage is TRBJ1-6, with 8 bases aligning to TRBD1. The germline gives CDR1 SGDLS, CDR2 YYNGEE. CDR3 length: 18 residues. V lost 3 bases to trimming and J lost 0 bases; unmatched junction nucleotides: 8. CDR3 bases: TGTGCCAGCAGCGGAACAGGGGGTGGGAGCTCCTATAATTCACCCCTCCACTTT. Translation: CASSGTGGGSSYNSPLHF.

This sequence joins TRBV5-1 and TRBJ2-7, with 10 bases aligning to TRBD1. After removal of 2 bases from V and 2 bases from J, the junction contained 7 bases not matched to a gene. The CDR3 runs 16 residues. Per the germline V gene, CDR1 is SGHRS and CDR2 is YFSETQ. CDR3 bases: TGCGCCAGCAGCTTTAGTGGAGGACAGGGGGCCTACGAGCAGTACTTC. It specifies CASSFSGGQGAYEQYF.

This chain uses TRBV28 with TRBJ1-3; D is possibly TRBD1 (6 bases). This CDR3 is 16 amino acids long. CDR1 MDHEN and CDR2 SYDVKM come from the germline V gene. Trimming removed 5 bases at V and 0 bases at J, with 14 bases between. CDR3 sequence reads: CASSAQGYISGNTIYF. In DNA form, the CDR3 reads TGTGCCAGCAGTGCACAGGGTTATATCTCTGGAAACACCATATATTTT. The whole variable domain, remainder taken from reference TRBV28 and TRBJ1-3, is DVKVTQSSRYLVKRTGEKVFLECVQDMDHENMFWYRQDPGLGLRLIYFSYDVKMKEKGDIPEGYSVSREKKERFSLILESASTNQTSMYLCASSAQGYISGNTIYFGEGSWLTVV.

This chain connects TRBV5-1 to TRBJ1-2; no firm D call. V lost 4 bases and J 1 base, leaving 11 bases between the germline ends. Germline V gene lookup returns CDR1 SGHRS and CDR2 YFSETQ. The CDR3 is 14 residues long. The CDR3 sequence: CASSLSPDNYGYTF. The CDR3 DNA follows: TGCGCCAGCAGCCTATCACCCGATAACTATGGCTACACCTTC.

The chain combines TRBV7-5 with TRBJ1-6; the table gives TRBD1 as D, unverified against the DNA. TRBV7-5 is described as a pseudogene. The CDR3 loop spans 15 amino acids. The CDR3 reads CVRSLRDREDSPLHF. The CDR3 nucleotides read TGTGTCAGAAGCCTACGGGACAGGGAGGATTCACCCCTCCACTTT.

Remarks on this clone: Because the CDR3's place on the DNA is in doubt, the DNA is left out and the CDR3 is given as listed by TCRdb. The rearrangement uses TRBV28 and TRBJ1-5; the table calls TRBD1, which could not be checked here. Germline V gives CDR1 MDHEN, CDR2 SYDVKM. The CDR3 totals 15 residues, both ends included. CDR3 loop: CASSSSTGTNQPQHF.

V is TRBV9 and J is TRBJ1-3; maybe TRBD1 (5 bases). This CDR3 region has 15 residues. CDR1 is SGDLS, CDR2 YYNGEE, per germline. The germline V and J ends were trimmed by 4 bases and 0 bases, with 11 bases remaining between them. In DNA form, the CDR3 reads TGTGCCAGCAGCTCTGGGGGGGGCTCTGGAAACACCATATATTTT. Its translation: CASSSGGGSGNTIYF.